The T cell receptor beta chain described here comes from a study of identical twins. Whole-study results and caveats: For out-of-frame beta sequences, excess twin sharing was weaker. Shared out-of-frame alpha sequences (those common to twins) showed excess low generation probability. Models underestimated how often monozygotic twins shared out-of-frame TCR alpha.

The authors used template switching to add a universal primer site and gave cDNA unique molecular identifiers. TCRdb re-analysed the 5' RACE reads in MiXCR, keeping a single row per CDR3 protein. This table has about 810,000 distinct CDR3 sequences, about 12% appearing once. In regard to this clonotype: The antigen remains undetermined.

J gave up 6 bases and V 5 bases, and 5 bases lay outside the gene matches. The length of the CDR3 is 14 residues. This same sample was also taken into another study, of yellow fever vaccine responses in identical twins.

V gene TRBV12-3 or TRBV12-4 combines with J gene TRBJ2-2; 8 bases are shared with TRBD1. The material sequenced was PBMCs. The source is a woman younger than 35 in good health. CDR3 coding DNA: TGTGCCAGCAGTAAAAACAGGGGGGCCGGGGAGCTGTTTTTT. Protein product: CASSKNRGAGELFF.